These 2 T cell receptor beta chains were all obtained from the same sample, sequenced in a study of OX40 agonist ivuxolimab in advanced cancers. The protocol was immunoSEQ multiplex PCR, while the TCRdb copy is restricted to in-frame clones and leaves out a portion. Of around 70,000 clones listed, approximately 86% are singletons. The specimen was CD4+ or CD8+ T cells sorted from blood, collected in a trial of the OX40 agonist ivuxolimab. The receptors here all came from an adult with an advanced solid tumor such as melanoma, head and neck, liver or kidney cancer.

This chain links TRBV6-4 with TRBJ2-3, with 12 positions matching TRBD2. The J segment lost 0 bases and the V segment lost 0 bases, leaving 16 bases of the junction unmatched. The CDR3 is 22 residues long. Germline V lookup: CDR1 MRHNA, CDR2 SNTAGT. CDR3 region: CASSDSLTSGSRWGPSTDTQYF. The CDR3 DNA is TGTGCCAGCAGTGACTCGTTGACTAGCGGGAGCAGGTGGGGGCCTAGCACAGATACGCAGTATTTT.

The V gene is TRBV28, the J gene TRBJ1-2; 11 positions agree with TRBD1. J gave up 7 bases and V 6 bases, and 7 bases lay outside the gene matches. The CDR3 contains 14 residues. Germline CDR1 MDHEN, CDR2 SYDVKM. CDR3 bases: TGTGCCAGCAGGCCGGACAGGGGGCACAGTGGCTACACCTTC. The encoded protein is CASRPDRGHSGYTF.